These 9 T cell receptor beta chains originate from one sample sequenced in a study of cytomegalovirus exposure and HLA in healthy donors. Clones were sequenced by immunoSEQ multiplex PCR, and TCRdb holds only the in-frame ones, with some missing. The table includes some 110,000 clones, roughly nine tenths detected once. The specimen sequenced was PBMCs. The receptors were gathered from a young man in good health and CMV-seropositive.

This rearrangement joins TRBV14 to TRBJ1-2; 7 nucleotides align to TRBD1. With 4 bases clipped from V and 4 bases from J, the junction kept 15 bases outside the gene matches. CDR1 is SGHDN, CDR2 FVKESK, per germline. This CDR3 spans 17 amino acids. The CDR3 spells CASSLNPGGRSRYGYTF. The CDR3 DNA sequence: TGTGCCAGCAGCCTGAATCCAGGGGGTAGAAGCCGCTATGGCTACACCTTC.

The sample holds one count of this clone. CDR3 in amino acids: CASSLSGTGHQPQHF. The CDR3 nucleotides are TGTGCCAGCAGCTTGAGTGGGACAGGGCATCAGCCCCAGCATTTT. This chain joins TRBV5-6 and TRBJ1-5, with 9 bases that match TRBD1. The junction had 4 bases not matched to a gene; V was cut back by 1 base and J by 5 bases. Germline V lookup: CDR1 SGHDT, CDR2 YYEEEE. CDR3 size: 15 residues.

The V and J genes are TRBV28 and TRBJ2-1; 7 bases line up with TRBD1. The CDR3 has 14 residues. V was pared by 7 bases and J by 1 base, with 4 bases of the junction left unmatched. Germline CDR1 MDHEN, CDR2 SYDVKM. As DNA, the CDR3 is TGTGCCAGCAATACAGGGGAATCCTACAATGAGCAGTTCTTC. As protein: CASNTGESYNEQFF.

The chain carries TRBV6-1 and TRBJ2-6, with D unclear. V was cut by 6 bases and J by 0 bases, with 9 bases left in between. The CDR3 extends over 15 amino acids. CDR1 MNHNS and CDR2 SASEGT come from the germline V gene. CDR3 in DNA: TGTGCCAGCAGGAGCCCTAGCTCTGGGGCCAACGTCCTGACTTTC. This codes for CASRSPSSGANVLTF.

This chain uses TRBV6-1 with TRBJ1-6; tentatively, D is TRBD1 (5 bases). The V gene lost 6 bases and the J gene lost 7 bases, with 19 bases spanning the gap. The germline V gene encodes CDR1 MNHNS and CDR2 SASEGT. The CDR3 runs to 16 residues. CDR3 bases: TGTGCCAGCAGGGAACCGGGCCTCAAGGGGAATTCACCCCTCCACTTT. Its translation is CASREPGLKGNSPLHF.

The genes are TRBV7-2 and TRBJ2-3; TRBD2 matches 9 bases. V trimming: 5 bases; J trimming: 9 bases; junction bases outside the gene matches: 18. This CDR3 contains 17 residues. Germline V gene sequence: CDR1 SGHTA, CDR2 FQGNSA. The CDR3 bases are TGTGCCAGCAGCCCACCCGGAGACTCGCGGGGGGGGAGGACGCAGTATTTT. Protein: CASSPPGDSRGGRTQYF. Based on the CDR3 plus reference TRBV7-2 and TRBJ2-3, the full variable domain is GAGVSQSPSNKVTEKGKDVELRCDPISGHTALYWYRQSLGQGLEFLIYFQGNSAPDKSGLPSDRFSAERTGGSVSTLTIQRTQQEDSAVYLCASSPPGDSRGGRTQYFGPGTRLTVL.

The chain couples TRBV4-2 to TRBJ2-7; perhaps TRBD2 as D (5 bases). Trimming stripped 0 bases from V and 3 bases from J, with 9 bases between. This CDR3 is built from 14 residues. Germline CDR1 LGHNA, CDR2 YNFKEQ. The CDR3, as DNA: TGTGCCAGCAGCCAAGAAGGACTCAACTACGAGCAGTACTTC. Protein product: CASSQEGLNYEQYF.

This sequence joins TRBV5-5 and TRBJ2-7; possibly TRBD2 for D (6 bases). V was clipped by 0 bases and J by 6 bases, with 10 bases between them. Looked up from germline, CDR1 is SGHKS and CDR2 is YYEKEE (reference sequence). The CDR3 sequence is 13 residues long. In DNA form, the CDR3 reads TGTGCCAGCAGCTTGGCGGACTACAGCGAGCAGTACTTC. It is translated as CASSLADYSEQYF. Variable domain in full (rest from reference TRBV5-5 and TRBJ2-7): DAGVTQSPTHLIKTRGQQVTLRCSPISGHKSVSWYQQVLGQGPQFIFQYYEKEERGRGNFPDRFSARQFPNYSSELNVNALLLGDSALYLCASSLADYSEQYFGPGTRLTVT.

The CDR3 loop reads CSAGGRSLNYGYTF. Written as DNA, the CDR3 is TGCAGCGCCGGAGGCAGAAGCCTGAACTATGGCTACACCTTC. This chain links TRBV29-1 with TRBJ1-2; D unclear. The CDR3 runs to 14 residues. V gave up 7 bases and J gave up 2 bases, with 17 bases separating them. Germline-derived CDR1 and CDR2 are SQVTM and ANQGSEA.